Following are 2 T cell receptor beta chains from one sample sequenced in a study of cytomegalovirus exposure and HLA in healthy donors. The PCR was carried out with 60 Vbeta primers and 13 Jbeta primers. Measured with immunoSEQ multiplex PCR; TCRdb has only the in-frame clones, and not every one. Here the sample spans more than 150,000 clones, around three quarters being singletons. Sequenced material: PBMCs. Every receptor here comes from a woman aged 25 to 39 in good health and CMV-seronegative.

The chain's CDR3 is CASSQVLRANYGYTF. DNA of the CDR3: TGCGCCAGCAGCCAAGTCCTCAGGGCTAACTATGGCTACACCTTC. V gene TRBV4-1 combines with J gene TRBJ1-2; D possibly corresponds to TRBD1 (5 bases). The CDR3 consists of 15 residues. Germline V CDR1 and CDR2: MGHRA, YSYEKL. The V and J ends lost 1 base and 0 bases respectively, with 9 bases between them.

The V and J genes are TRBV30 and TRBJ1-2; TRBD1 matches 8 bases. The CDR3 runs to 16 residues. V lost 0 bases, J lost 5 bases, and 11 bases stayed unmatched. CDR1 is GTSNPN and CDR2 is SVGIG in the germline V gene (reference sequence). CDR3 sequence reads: CAWSVRFRGTGYGYTF. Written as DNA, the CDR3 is TGTGCCTGGAGTGTGAGGTTCCGAGGGACAGGATATGGCTACACCTTC.